The present TCR beta chain was sequenced within a study of cytomegalovirus exposure and HLA in healthy donors. V was trimmed by 4 bases and J by 9 bases, leaving 22 bases between them. CDR1 and CDR2 from the germline V gene are LGHNA and YSLEER. This CDR3 spans 16 amino acids. PCR used 60 Vbeta primers and 13 Jbeta primers. The assay was immunoSEQ multiplex PCR, and TCRdb's table has in-frame clones only and misses some. In the table there are more than 55,000 clones, 83% of which are singletons. The sequence came from a human donor in good health. V and J are TRBV4-3 and TRBJ2-1; D perhaps matches TRBD2 (6 bases). Sequencing was carried out using PBMCs. Here the CDR3 DNA reads TGCGCCAGCAGCCCCCGGGGGTTAAGTCTGGGGAGTGAGCAGTTCTTC. It specifies CASSPRGLSLGSEQFF.